The rows below give T cell receptor beta chains drawn from one sample of a study of blood T cell repertoires in COVID-19. The assay was immunoSEQ multiplex PCR, and TCRdb's table has in-frame clones only and misses some. The repertoire holds 210,000 or so clones, with approximately 86% as singletons. The specimen sequenced was peripheral blood. The receptor set was obtained from a man younger than 30 with active or convalescent COVID-19. CDR3s include the opening cysteine and the closing phenylalanine or tryptophan. Each record gives: D gene, V gene, clone size, J gene, CDR3 DNA, CDR3 protein. The D gene is left open where the match is weak. For some rows the clone size is stated as once, few or many, or as a class when expanded; others skip it.

>-|TRBV10-3|-|TRBJ1-5
TGTGCCACAAAACCCGGCGGCGGGGGGACGAGCAATCAGCCCCAGCATTTT
CATKPGGGGTSNQPQHF
>TRBD1|TRBV19|once|TRBJ1-5
TGTGCCAGTCAACCGGACAGGGCAGGGCAGCCCCAGCATTTT
CASQPDRAGQPQHF
>TRBD1|TRBV6-2/TRBV6-3|-|TRBJ2-7
TGTGCCAGCAGTTACCCCCTATTACGTACCGGGACAGGCTACTACGAGCAGTACTTC
CASSYPLLRTGTGYYEQYF
>-|TRBV2|-|TRBJ2-3
TGTGCCAGCAGTGAAGCGCTTAGTTCATTCGGCACAGATACGCAGTATTTT
CASSEALSSFGTDTQYF
>-|TRBV29-1|few|TRBJ2-2
TGCAGCGCTGGGGGCGGGAGCGGAGGTCACGGGGAGCTGTTTTTT
CSAGGGSGGHGELFF
>-|TRBV19|once|TRBJ1-3
TGTGCCAGTAGTACCGCCGGGACACTCGGGCACACCATATATTTT
CASSTAGTLGHTIYF
>TRBD2|TRBV5-1|-|TRBJ2-1
TGCGCCAGCAGCCGGGTCGTCGCGGGAGGGGTAGACAATGAGCAGTTCTTC
CASSRVVAGGVDNEQFF
>-|TRBV2|few|TRBJ1-1
TGTGCCAGCAGTGAAGCGGTGGGGGGATGGGCTGAAGCTTTCTTT
CASSEAVGGWAEAFF
>-|TRBV7-6|-|TRBJ1-4
TGTGCCAGCAGTCTGTCTAACAGGGTCGAAAAACTGTTTTTT
CASSLSNRVEKLFF
>TRBD1|TRBV2|-|TRBJ2-7
TGTGCCAGCAGCCGAACAGGGGGTAACGGCTACGAGCAGTACTTC
CASSRTGGNGYEQYF
>TRBD2|TRBV9|-|TRBJ2-3
TGTGCCAGCAGCGAGAGCGGGAGGGCCTTGGCAGATACGCAGTATTTT
CASSESGRALADTQYF
>-|TRBV4-2|-|TRBJ1-5
TGTGCCAGCAGCCAATTTTCGGATCAGCCCCAGCATTTT
CASSQFSDQPQHF
>TRBD2|TRBV9|few|TRBJ2-5
TGTGCCAGCAGCGTAGCTCTTGGCGGGAGCGTTTCAGAGACCCAGTACTTC
CASSVALGGSVSETQYF
>TRBD1|TRBV28|-|TRBJ1-5
TGTGCCGCATTGGGACAGATTAGCAATCAGCCCCAGCATTTT
CAALGQISNQPQHF
>-|TRBV4-3|-|TRBJ2-2
TGCGCCAGCAGCCAAGCGGTCGCAGGGGGGTCGAACACCGGGGAGCTGTTTTTT
CASSQAVAGGSNTGELFF
>TRBD1|TRBV9|-|TRBJ2-2
TGTGCCAGCAGCGTAGGATCAGGGGGCGAAACCGGGGAGCTGTTTTTT
CASSVGSGGETGELFF
>-|TRBV7-9|-|TRBJ1-4
TGTGCCAGCAGCTTCAGGCGAGGGGAAAAACTGTTTTTT
CASSFRRGEKLFF
>-|TRBV2|-|TRBJ2-2
TGTGCCAGCAACGTAGCGCTAAACACCGGGGAGCTGTTTTTT
CASNVALNTGELFF
>-|TRBV19|-|TRBJ2-7
TGTGCCAGTAGTTATGGACGGGGTAGATTTTGGTCCGAGCAGTACTTC
CASSYGRGRFWSEQYF
>-|TRBV4-3|-|TRBJ2-2
TGCGCCAGCAGCCAGGGCCTTACCGGGGAGCTGTTTTTT
CASSQGLTGELFF
>TRBD2|TRBV10-3|few|TRBJ2-3
TGTGCCATCAGTGCCCCCTCCCAGGCTAGCGGGAACACAGATACGCAGTATTTT
CAISAPSQASGNTDTQYF
>TRBD1|TRBV10-2|-|TRBJ2-4
TGCGCAACACTCTACGCGGCGACAGGGAACATTCAGTACTTC
CATLYAATGNIQYF
>-|TRBV19|-|TRBJ1-6
TGTGCCAGTAGTTTTCTAGACGCGAATTCACCCCTCCACTTT
CASSFLDANSPLHF
>-|TRBV5-4|-|TRBJ2-7
TGTGCCAGCAGGCCAGAACTAGGATGGGAACCCCACGAGCAGTACTTC
CASRPELGWEPHEQYF
>-|TRBV7-9|-|TRBJ2-1
TGTGCCAGCAGCTCATCAGCGGCCTACAATGAGCAGTTCTTC
CASSSSAAYNEQFF
>-|TRBV28|few|TRBJ1-2
TGTGCCAGCAGTTTATCCGGTCGGCAGGCCAGCTATGGCTACACCTTC
CASSLSGRQASYGYTF
>-|TRBV14|-|TRBJ2-3
TGTGCCAGCAGCTCCGGGATACTCATGGATACGCAGTATTTT
CASSSGILMDTQYF
>-|TRBV19|-|TRBJ2-7
TGTGCCAGTAGTATTGCCAGTTTCGACGAGCAGTACTTC
CASSIASFDEQYF
>TRBD1|TRBV5-1|-|TRBJ1-5
TGCGCCAGCAGCTTGGGGGACAGGGATTATCAGCCCCAGCATTTT
CASSLGDRDYQPQHF
>TRBD2|TRBV9|-|TRBJ2-7
TGTGCCAGCAGCGTAGCTGGGCTAGCGGGAGGACCCTACGAGCAGTACTTC
CASSVAGLAGGPYEQYF
>-|TRBV7-9|once|TRBJ1-3
TGTGCCAGCAGCTTACCCATCTCTGGAAACACCATATATTTT
CASSLPISGNTIYF
>-|TRBV27|-|TRBJ1-2
TGTGCCAGCAGTTTGGGTGGGGGCGTCAGCTATGGCTACACCTTC
CASSLGGGVSYGYTF
>-|TRBV7-2|-|TRBJ2-1
TGTGCCAGCAGCTTAGCGCTCGGGCCGGCGGGACGAGGTGAGCAGTTCTTC
CASSLALGPAGRGEQFF
>-|TRBV28|-|TRBJ1-2
TGTGCCAGCAGTTTGCGACAGTTTGGCTACACCTTC
CASSLRQFGYTF
>TRBD1|TRBV27|-|TRBJ1-3
TGTGCCAGCAGTCCCGGACAGGGGTTTTCTGGAAACACCATATATTTT
CASSPGQGFSGNTIYF
>TRBD1|TRBV10-3|once|TRBJ2-7
TGTGCCATCAGTGAGTCGCCGGGACAGTCCTACGAGCAGTACTTC
CAISESPGQSYEQYF
>TRBD1|TRBV19|-|TRBJ2-1
TGTGCCAGTAGTCCCGGGAGACAGGGGGCGCGGAATGAGCAGTTCTTC
CASSPGRQGARNEQFF
>-|TRBV6-2/TRBV6-3|few|TRBJ2-5
TGTGCCAGCAGCGAACCCCCGTCACCGGGACTCACAAAACAAGAGACCCAGTACTTC
CASSEPPSPGLTKQETQYF
>TRBD2|TRBV2|-|TRBJ2-1
TGTGCCAGCAGGGCGGGAGGGGGACATGAGCAGTTCTTC
CASRAGGGHEQFF
>TRBD2|TRBV3-1/TRBV3-2|once|TRBJ2-5
TGTGCCAGCGGTTTAGGGACTAGCGGGGGGGAGACCCAGTACTTC
CASGLGTSGGETQYF
>TRBD1|TRBV19|-|TRBJ1-6
TGTGCCAGTAGCCCTGACAGGGAAAACTATAATTCACCCCTCCACTTT
CASSPDRENYNSPLHF
>TRBD2|TRBV5-1|-|TRBJ2-1
TGCGCCAGCAGCTTACAGACCGGGACTAGCGTAGCCAATGAGCAGTTCTTC
CASSLQTGTSVANEQFF
>TRBD1|TRBV7-9|-|TRBJ1-4
TGTGCCAGCAGCTTAGCTTCCGCAGGGGGTACTGAAAAACTGTTTTTT
CASSLASAGGTEKLFF
>-|TRBV18|-|TRBJ1-4
TGTGCCAGCTCACCGAAGGAGAAACTGTTTTTT
CASSPKEKLFF
>TRBD1|TRBV29-1|-|TRBJ1-1
TGCAGCGTGTACAGGGGCGCAGGGACTGAAGCTTTCTTT
CSVYRGAGTEAFF
>TRBD1|TRBV5-4|-|TRBJ1-4
TGTGCCAGCAGCCTGAATACGGGACAGGGAAATGAAAAACTGTTTTTT
CASSLNTGQGNEKLFF
>TRBD1|TRBV28|-|TRBJ2-5
TGTGCCAGCAGCAGGACAGGGAAACGAGAGACCCAGTACTTC
CASSRTGKRETQYF
>-|TRBV13|-|TRBJ1-1
TGTGCCAGCCGAAACACAGGGAACACTGAAGCTTTCTTT
CASRNTGNTEAFF
>-|TRBV10-3|-|TRBJ1-1
TGTGCCATCAGTGCTGGGCCGGGGGTGAACACTGAAGCTTTCTTT
CAISAGPGVNTEAFF
>TRBD1|TRBV28|-|TRBJ2-3
TGTGCCAGCAGTTTATTCCCAAGCTGGGACAGGGCCTACACAGATACGCAGTATTTT
CASSLFPSWDRAYTDTQYF
>-|TRBV27|-|TRBJ2-7
TGTGCCAGCAGCCTCCTCAGCGGGCGGGGGCTCGACGAGCAGTACTTC
CASSLLSGRGLDEQYF
>TRBD2|TRBV18|-|TRBJ2-7
TGTGCCAGCTCACCGTGGGCTAGCGGGAGCACCCACGAGCAGTACTTC
CASSPWASGSTHEQYF
>TRBD1|TRBV27|-|TRBJ1-5
TGTGCCAGCAGACCTCAGACAGGGGCCGATCAGCCCCAGCATTTT
CASRPQTGADQPQHF
>-|TRBV19|-|TRBJ2-5
TGTGCCAGTAGTATTTCAGGGTCGGTGGGGACCCAGTACTTC
CASSISGSVGTQYF